These 10 T cell receptor beta chains originate from one sample sequenced in a study of T cells in localized non-small cell lung cancer. Sequencing used immunoSEQ multiplex PCR; TCRdb keeps in-frame clones, though not all of them. This repertoire shows 60,000 or so clones, roughly 81% found once; its top ten account for roughly 4.5%. The specimen was PBMCs, collected before any cancer treatment. Every receptor here comes from a man aged 40 to 70 with stage II lung adenocarcinoma.

V gene TRBV7-2 combines with J gene TRBJ1-2; 8 bases fit TRBD1. CDR1 is SGHTA and CDR2 is FQGNSA in the germline V gene. The CDR3 is 14 amino acids. The ends lost 3 bases at V and 4 bases at J; junction bases unmatched: 4. CDR3 nucleotide sequence: TGTGCCAGCAGCTTTGGACAGGGCTCCTATGGCTACACCTTC. Translated: CASSFGQGSYGYTF. The complete variable domain, with remaining parts taken from reference TRBV7-2 and TRBJ1-2, reads GAGVSQSPSNKVTEKGKDVELRCDPISGHTALYWYRQSLGQGLEFLIYFQGNSAPDKSGLPSDRFSAERTGGSVSTLTIQRTQQEDSAVYLCASSFGQGSYGYTFGSGTRLTVV.

The CDR3, as DNA: TGTGCCAGCAGCTTGGTAGGGAAGGGCTACACCTTC. Amino acid sequence: CASSLVGKGYTF. The V and J genes are TRBV5-8 and TRBJ1-2, with D unclear. The germline gives CDR1 SGHTS, CDR2 YDEGEE. Deletions cut 0 bases from V and 8 bases from J, with 8 bases between. CDR3 size: 12 residues.

In the case of this clone: The CDR3 end shows no conserved phenylalanine or tryptophan, and so a read error is likely. No DNA is shown, since the ends of the CDR3 on it are uncertain; the CDR3 is the one TCRdb lists. The chain is built from TRBV6-1 and TRBJ2-7; TRBD1, the table's D call, was not compared with the DNA. The germline CDR1 and CDR2 sequences are MNHNS and SASEGT. The CDR3 spans 11 residues, counting both ends. CDR3 loop: CASSEAGDSHI.

The chain is built from TRBV19 and TRBJ2-7, with 7 bases lining up with TRBD1. CDR1 is LNHDA and CDR2 is SQIVND in the germline V gene (reference sequence). The CDR3 is 14 residues long. J was trimmed by 3 bases and V by 5 bases; bases with no gene match: 7. The CDR3 DNA follows: TGTGCCAGTAGTCCGACAGGGTCAGGCTACGAGCAGTACTTC. This translates into CASSPTGSGYEQYF.

The rearrangement links TRBV12-5 to TRBJ1-1; TRBD1 is a possible D gene (5 bases). Per germline, CDR1 LGHNT and CDR2 FRNRAP. Trimming stripped 8 bases from V and 5 bases from J, with 15 bases between. This CDR3 comprises 13 residues. CDR3 nucleotide sequence: TGTGCTAGTTTAAGGCAGGGAGGAACTGAAGCTTTCTTT. Translation: CASLRQGGTEAFF.

Regarding this clone: Within the sample, other DNA sequences also encode this same CDR3. The V call is TRBV25-1, the J call TRBJ2-1, with a tentative D call TRBD2 (7 bases). Deletions cut 6 bases from V and 8 bases from J, with 8 bases between. CDR3 length: 11 residues. In germline, CDR1 is MGHDK, CDR2 SYGVNS. The DNA of the CDR3 is TGTGCCAGCAGAGGGGGGGATGAGCAGTTCTTC. This codes for CASRGGDEQFF.

The rearrangement links TRBV19 to TRBJ1-2; D not resolved. The V gene's germline CDR1 is LNHDA and CDR2 SQIVND (reference sequence). The V gene lost 7 bases and the J gene lost 6 bases, with 12 bases spanning the gap. The CDR3 is made up of 12 amino acids. CDR3 DNA: TGTGCCAGTACCCAGGCTAGACATGGCTACACCTTC. Translation gives CASTQARHGYTF.

The chain employs TRBV5-1 and TRBJ2-1; D gene ambiguous. CDR3 size: 13 residues. V was trimmed by 4 bases and J by 3 bases, leaving 8 bases between them. Germline CDR1 SGHRS, CDR2 YFSETQ. The CDR3 bases are TGCGCCAGCAGCCAAGGAGACTACAATGAGCAGTTCTTC. Protein sequence: CASSQGDYNEQFF.

V usage is TRBV6-6 and J usage is TRBJ1-1, with unresolved D. V gave up 6 bases and J gave up 5 bases, with 10 bases separating them. CDR1 and CDR2 (germline): MNHNY, SVGAGI (reference sequence). The CDR3 length is 12 residues. CDR3 region: CASRPVGTEAFF. In nucleotides, the CDR3 is TGTGCCAGCAGGCCTGTGGGGACTGAAGCTTTCTTT.

This chain uses TRBV9 with TRBJ2-5, with 7 nucleotides matching TRBD1. The germline V gene has CDR1 SGDLS and CDR2 YYNGEE. The CDR3 is 15 amino acids. V trimming: 4 bases; J trimming: 4 bases; junction bases outside the gene matches: 10. The CDR3 sequence: CASSLQGITGETQYF. The DNA of the CDR3 is TGTGCCAGCAGCCTACAGGGGATAACTGGAGAGACCCAGTACTTC.